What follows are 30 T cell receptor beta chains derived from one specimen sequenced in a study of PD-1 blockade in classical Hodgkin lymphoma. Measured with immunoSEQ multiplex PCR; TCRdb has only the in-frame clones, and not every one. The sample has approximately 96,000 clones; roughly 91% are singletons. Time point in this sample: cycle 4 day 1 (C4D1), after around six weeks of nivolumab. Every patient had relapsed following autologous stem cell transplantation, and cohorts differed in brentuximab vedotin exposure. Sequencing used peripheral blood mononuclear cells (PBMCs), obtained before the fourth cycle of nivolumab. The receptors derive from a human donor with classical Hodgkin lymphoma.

CDR3 residues: CASSYVVTQYF. The CDR3 nucleotides are TGTGCCAGCAGTTACGTGGTGACCCAGTACTTC. The chain is built from TRBV6-6 and TRBJ2-5, with unresolved D. Germline CDR1 MNHNY, CDR2 SVGAGI (reference sequence). V was pared by 2 bases and J by 7 bases, with 5 bases between. This CDR3 spans 11 amino acids.

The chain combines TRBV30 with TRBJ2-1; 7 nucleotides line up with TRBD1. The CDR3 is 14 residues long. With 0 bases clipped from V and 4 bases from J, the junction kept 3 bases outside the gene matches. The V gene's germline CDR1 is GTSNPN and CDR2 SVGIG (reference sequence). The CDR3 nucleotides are TGTGCCTGGAGTGTAGTACAGGGGTACAATGAGCAGTTCTTC. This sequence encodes CAWSVVQGYNEQFF.

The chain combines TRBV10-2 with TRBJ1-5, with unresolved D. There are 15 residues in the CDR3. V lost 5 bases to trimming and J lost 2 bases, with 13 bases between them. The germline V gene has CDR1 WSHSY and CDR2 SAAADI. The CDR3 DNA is TGCGCCAGCAGTTTGGTCCGTGAGGGCAATCAGCCCCAGCATTTT. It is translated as CASSLVREGNQPQHF.

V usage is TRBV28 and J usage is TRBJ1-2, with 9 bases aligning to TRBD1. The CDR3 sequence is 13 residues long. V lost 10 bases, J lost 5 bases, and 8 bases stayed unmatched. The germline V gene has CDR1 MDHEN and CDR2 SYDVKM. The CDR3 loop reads CATKTGGRYGYTF. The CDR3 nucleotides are TGTGCCACCAAAACAGGGGGCAGGTATGGCTACACCTTC.

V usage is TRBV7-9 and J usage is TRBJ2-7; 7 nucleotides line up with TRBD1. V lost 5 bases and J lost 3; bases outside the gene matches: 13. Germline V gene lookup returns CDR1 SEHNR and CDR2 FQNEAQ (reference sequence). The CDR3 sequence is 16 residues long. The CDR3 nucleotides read TGTGCCAGCAGCCCTAGACAGGGCGTGGGCGTCTACGAGCAGTACTTC. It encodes CASSPRQGVGVYEQYF.

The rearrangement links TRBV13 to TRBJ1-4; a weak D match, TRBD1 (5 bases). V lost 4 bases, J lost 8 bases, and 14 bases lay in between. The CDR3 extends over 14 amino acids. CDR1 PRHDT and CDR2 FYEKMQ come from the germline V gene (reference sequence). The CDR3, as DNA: TGTGCCAGCAGCTGGCGAGGGGTTGGCGAAAAACTGTTTTTT. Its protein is CASSWRGVGEKLFF.

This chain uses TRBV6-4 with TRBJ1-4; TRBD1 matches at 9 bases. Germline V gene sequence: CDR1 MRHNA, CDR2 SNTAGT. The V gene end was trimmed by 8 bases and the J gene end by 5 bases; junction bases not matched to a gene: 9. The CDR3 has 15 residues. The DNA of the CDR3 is TGTGCCAGCGCTGCTACCGGGACAGGGAATGAAAAACTGTTTTTT. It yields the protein CASAATGTGNEKLFF.

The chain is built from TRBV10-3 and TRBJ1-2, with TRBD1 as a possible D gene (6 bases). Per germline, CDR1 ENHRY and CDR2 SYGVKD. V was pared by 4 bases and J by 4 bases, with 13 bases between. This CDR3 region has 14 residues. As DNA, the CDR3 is TGTGCCATCAGTGTTGGGGGGCGCGTCTATGGCTACACCTTC. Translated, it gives CAISVGGRVYGYTF.

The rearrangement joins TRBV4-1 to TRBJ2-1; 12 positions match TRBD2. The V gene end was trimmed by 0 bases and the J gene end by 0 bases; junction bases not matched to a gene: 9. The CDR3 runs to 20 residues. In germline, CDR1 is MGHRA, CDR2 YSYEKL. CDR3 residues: CASSQDILAGGESSYNEQFF. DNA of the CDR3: TGCGCCAGCAGCCAAGATATACTAGCGGGAGGCGAAAGCTCCTACAATGAGCAGTTCTTC.

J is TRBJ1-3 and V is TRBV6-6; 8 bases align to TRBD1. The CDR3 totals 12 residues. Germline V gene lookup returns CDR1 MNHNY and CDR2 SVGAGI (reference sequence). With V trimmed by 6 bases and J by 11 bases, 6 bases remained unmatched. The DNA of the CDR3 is TGTGCCAGCAGCCCGACAGGGGCCGCCATATATTTT. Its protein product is CASSPTGAAIYF.

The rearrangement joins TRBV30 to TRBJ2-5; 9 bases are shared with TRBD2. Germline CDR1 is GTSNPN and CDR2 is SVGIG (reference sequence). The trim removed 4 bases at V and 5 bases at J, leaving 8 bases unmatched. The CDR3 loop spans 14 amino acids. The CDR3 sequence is CAWTSGTPAETQYF. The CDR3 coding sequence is TGTGCCTGGACTAGCGGGACGCCCGCGGAGACCCAGTACTTC.

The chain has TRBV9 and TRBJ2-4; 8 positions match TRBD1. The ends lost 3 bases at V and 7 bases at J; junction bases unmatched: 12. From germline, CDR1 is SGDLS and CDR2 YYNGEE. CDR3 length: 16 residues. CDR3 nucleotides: TGTGCCAGCAGCGCCTCCGACAGGGGCGGAGGGAACATTCAGTACTTC. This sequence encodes CASSASDRGGGNIQYF.

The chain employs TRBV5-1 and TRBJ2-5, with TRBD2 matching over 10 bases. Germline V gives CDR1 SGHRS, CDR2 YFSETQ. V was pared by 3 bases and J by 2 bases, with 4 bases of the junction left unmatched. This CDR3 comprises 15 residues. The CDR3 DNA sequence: TGCGCCAGCAGCTCGGGACTAGCGCCACAAGAGACCCAGTACTTC. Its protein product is CASSSGLAPQETQYF.

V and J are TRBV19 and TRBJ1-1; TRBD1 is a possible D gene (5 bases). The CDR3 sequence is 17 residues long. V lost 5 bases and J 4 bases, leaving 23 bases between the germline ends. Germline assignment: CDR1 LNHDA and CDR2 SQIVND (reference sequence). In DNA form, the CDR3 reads TGTGCCAGTAGTCCACCCATGGGGCGGGGGGGGAGCACTGAAGCTTTCTTT. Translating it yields CASSPPMGRGGSTEAFF.

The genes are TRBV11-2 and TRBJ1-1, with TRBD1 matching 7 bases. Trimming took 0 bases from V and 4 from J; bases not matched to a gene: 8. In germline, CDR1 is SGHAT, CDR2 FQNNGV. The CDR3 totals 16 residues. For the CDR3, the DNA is TGTGCCAGCAGCTTAGATTTGACAGGGTTTGTCACTGAAGCTTTCTTT. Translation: CASSLDLTGFVTEAFF. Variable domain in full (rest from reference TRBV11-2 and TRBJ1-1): EAGVAQSPRYKIIEKRQSVAFWCNPISGHATLYWYQQILGQGPKLLIQFQNNGVVDDSQLPKDRFSAERLKGVDSTLKIQPAKLEDSAVYLCASSLDLTGFVTEAFFGQGTRLTVV.

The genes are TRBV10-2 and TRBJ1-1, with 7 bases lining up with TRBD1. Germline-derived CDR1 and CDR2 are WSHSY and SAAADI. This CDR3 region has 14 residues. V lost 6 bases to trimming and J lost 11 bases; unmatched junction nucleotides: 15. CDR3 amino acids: CASRTTGADRLAFF. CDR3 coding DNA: TGCGCCAGCAGAACTACAGGCGCGGACAGGTTGGCTTTCTTT.

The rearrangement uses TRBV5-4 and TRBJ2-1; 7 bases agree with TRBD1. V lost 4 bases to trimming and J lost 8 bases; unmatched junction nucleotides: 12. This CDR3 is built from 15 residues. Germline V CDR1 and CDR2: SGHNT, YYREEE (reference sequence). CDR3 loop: CASSNRGPGNDEQFF. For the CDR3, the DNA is TGTGCCAGCAGCAACAGGGGCCCGGGCAACGATGAGCAGTTCTTC.

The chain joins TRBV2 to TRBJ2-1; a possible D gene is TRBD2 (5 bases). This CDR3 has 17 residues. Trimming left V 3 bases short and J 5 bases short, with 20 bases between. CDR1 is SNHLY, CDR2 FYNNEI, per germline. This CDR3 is CASSERAFYPPNNEQFF. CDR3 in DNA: TGTGCCAGCAGTGAGAGGGCCTTTTACCCTCCTAACAATGAGCAGTTCTTC.

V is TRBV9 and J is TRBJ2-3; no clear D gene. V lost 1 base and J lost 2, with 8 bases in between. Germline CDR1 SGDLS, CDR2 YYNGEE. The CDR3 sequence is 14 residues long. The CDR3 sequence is CASSVHLSTDTQYF. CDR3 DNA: TGTGCCAGCAGCGTACACTTGTCCACAGATACGCAGTATTTT. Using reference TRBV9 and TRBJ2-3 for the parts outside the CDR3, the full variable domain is DSGVTQTPKHLITATGQRVTLRCSPRSGDLSVYWYQQSLDQGLQFLIQYYNGEERAKGNILERFSAQQFPDLHSELNLSSLELGDSALYFCASSVHLSTDTQYFGPGTRLTVL.

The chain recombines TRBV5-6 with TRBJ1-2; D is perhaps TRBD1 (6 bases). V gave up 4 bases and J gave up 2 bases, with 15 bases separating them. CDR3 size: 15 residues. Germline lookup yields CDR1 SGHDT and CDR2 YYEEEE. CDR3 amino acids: CASSGGSDLNYGYTF. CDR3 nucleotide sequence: TGTGCCAGCAGCGGGGGCTCGGATTTAAACTATGGCTACACCTTC. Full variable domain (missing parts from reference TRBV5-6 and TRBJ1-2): DAGVTQSPTHLIKTRGQQVTLRCSPKSGHDTVSWYQQALGQGPQFIFQYYEEEERQRGNFPDRFSGHQFPNYSSELNVNALLLGDSALYLCASSGGSDLNYGYTFGSGTRLTVV.

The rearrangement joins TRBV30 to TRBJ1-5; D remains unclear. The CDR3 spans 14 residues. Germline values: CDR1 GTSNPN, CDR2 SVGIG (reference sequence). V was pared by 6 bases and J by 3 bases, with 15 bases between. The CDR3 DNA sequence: TGTGCCTGTTCGGGGTGGACCCTCAATCAGCCCCAGCATTTT. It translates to CACSGWTLNQPQHF.

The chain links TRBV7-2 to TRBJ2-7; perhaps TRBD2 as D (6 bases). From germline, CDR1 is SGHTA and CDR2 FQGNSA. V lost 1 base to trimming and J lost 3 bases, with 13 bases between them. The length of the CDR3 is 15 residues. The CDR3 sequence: CASSLVERADYEQYF. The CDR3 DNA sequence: TGTGCCAGCAGCTTAGTTGAGCGGGCGGACTACGAGCAGTACTTC.

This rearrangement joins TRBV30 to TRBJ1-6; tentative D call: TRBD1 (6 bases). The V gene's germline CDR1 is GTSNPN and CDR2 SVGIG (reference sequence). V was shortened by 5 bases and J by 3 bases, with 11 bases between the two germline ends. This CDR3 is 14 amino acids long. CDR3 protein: CAWAIQGYNSPLHF. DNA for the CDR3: TGTGCCTGGGCAATACAGGGCTATAATTCACCCCTCCACTTT.

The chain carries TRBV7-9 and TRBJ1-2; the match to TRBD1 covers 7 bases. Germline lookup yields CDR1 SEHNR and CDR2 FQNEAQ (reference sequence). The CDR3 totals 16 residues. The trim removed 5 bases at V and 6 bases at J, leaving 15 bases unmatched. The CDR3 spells CASSAFWGQPTDGYTF. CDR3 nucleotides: TGTGCCAGCAGCGCGTTCTGGGGACAGCCGACCGATGGCTACACCTTC.

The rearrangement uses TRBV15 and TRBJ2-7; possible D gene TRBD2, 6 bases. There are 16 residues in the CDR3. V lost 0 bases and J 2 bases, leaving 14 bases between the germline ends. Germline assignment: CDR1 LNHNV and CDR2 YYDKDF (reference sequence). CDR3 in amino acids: CATSREGGTLAYEQYF. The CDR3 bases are TGTGCCACCAGCAGAGAGGGGGGAACGCTAGCCTACGAGCAGTACTTC.

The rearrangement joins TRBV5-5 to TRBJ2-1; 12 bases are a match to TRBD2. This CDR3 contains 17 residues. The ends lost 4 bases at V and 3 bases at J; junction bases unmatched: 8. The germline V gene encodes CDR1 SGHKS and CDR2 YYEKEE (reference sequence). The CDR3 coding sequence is TGTGCCAGCAGCGCTACGACTAGCGGGAGTTTCTACAATGAGCAGTTCTTC. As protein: CASSATTSGSFYNEQFF.

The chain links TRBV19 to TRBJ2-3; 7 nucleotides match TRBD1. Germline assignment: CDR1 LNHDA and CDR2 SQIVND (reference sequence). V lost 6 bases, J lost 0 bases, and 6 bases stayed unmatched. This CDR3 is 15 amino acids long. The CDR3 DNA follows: TGTGCCAGTAGCTTCGACAGGGCTAGCACAGATACGCAGTATTTT. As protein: CASSFDRASTDTQYF.

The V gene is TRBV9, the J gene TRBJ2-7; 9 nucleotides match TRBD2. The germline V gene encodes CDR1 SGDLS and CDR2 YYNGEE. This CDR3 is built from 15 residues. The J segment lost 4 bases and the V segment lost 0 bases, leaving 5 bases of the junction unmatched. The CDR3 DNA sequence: TGTGCCAGCAGCGTAGCTAGTAGCGGGAGTTACGAGCAGTACTTC. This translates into CASSVASSGSYEQYF.

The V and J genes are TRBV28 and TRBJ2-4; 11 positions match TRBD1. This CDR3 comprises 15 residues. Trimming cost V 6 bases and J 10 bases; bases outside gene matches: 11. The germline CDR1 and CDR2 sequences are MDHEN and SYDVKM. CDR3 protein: CASSPLRTGGVIQYF. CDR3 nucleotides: TGTGCCAGCAGCCCTCTGCGGACAGGGGGCGTTATTCAGTACTTC. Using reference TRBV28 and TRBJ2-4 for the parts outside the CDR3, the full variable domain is DVKVTQSSRYLVKRTGEKVFLECVQDMDHENMFWYRQDPGLGLRLIYFSYDVKMKEKGDIPEGYSVSREKKERFSLILESASTNQTSMYLCASSPLRTGGVIQYFGAGTRLSVL.

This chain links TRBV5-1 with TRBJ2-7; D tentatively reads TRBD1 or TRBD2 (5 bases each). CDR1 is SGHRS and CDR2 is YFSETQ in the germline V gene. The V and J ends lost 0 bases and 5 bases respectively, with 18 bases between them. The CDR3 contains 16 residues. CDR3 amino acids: CASSLGEDWGWDEQYF. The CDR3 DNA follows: TGCGCCAGCAGCTTGGGGGAAGACTGGGGGTGGGACGAGCAGTACTTC. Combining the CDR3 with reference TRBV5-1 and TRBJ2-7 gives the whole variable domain KAGVTQTPRYLIKTRGQQVTLSCSPISGHRSVSWYQQTPGQGLQFLFEYFSETQRNKGNFPGRFSGRQFSNSRSEMNVSTLELGDSALYLCASSLGEDWGWDEQYFGPGTRLTVT.